The source of this T cell receptor beta chain is a study of blood T cell repertoires in COVID-19. About the study: Material from acute and convalescent COVID-19 was sourced from the United States, Italy and Spain.

The data were produced by immunoSEQ multiplex PCR, yet TCRdb's version contains in-frame clones alone and is incomplete. This sample has roughly 120,000 clones, with around 80% found just once. CDR1 is MNHEY, CDR2 SMNVEV, per germline (reference sequence). Trimming removed 6 bases at V and 4 bases at J, with 11 bases between. The CDR3 length is 13 residues. The origin of this receptor is a man in his 70s with acute or convalescent COVID-19. V and J are TRBV27 and TRBJ2-3; D ambiguous. Sequencing was done on a sample of peripheral blood. CDR3 region: CASRDWSADTQYF. The CDR3 region has the DNA TGTGCCAGCAGAGATTGGAGTGCAGATACGCAGTATTTT.